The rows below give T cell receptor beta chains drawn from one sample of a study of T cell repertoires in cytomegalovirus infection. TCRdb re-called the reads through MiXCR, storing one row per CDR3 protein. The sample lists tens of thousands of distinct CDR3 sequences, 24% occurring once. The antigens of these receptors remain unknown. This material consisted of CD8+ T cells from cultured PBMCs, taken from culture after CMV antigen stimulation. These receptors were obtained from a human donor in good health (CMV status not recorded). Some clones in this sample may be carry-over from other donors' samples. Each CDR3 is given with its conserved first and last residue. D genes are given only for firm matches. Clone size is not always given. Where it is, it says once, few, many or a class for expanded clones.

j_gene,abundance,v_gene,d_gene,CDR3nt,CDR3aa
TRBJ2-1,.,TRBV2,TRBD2,TGTGCCAGCAGGGTGGGACTACAAATCTACAATGAGCAGTTCTTC,CASRVGLQIYNEQFF
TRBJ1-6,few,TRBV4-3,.,TGCGCCAGCAGCCAAGATTTGAGACAGGTGAATTCACCCCTCCACTTT,CASSQDLRQVNSPLHF
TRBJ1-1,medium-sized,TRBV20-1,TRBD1,TGCAGTGCTAGAGATCAGACAGGGGGGAATTCGGCTGAAGCTTTCTTT,CSARDQTGGNSAEAFF
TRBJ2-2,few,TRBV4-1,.,TGCGCCAGCAGCCAAGATAAAAGGGGTGTCGGGGAGCTGTTTTTT,CASSQDKRGVGELFF
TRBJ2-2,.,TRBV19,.,TGTGCCAGTAGTATAGGTCAGGGGACTACCACCGGGGAGCTGTTTTTT,CASSIGQGTTTGELFF
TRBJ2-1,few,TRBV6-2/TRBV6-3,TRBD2,TGTGCCAGCAGTTACGGACTAGCGAGGGAGCAGTTCTTC,CASSYGLAREQFF
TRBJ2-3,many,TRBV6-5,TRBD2,TGTGCCAGCAGTTCTCCAAGACTAGCGGGGGGGGCTACCCCTAGCACAGATACGCAGTATTTT,CASSSPRLAGGATPSTDTQYF
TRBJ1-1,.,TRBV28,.,TGTGCCAGCAGTTTTGCAGTGAACACTGAAGCTTTCTTT,CASSFAVNTEAFF
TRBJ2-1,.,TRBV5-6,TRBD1,TGTGCCAGCAGAGGACAGGGCGGTGGGGAGCAGTTCTTC,CASRGQGGGEQFF
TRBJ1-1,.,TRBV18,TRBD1,TGTGCCAGCTCACCACCGGGACAGGGACTCGTCACTGAAGCTTTCTTT,CASSPPGQGLVTEAFF
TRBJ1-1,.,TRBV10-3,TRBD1,TGTGCCATCAGTCCTACAGAACAGGGGGCTTGGGTCACTGAAGCTTTCTTT,CAISPTEQGAWVTEAFF
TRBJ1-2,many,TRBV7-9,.,TGTGCCAGCAGCTTAGGCGGGGGGCATGGCTACACCTTC,CASSLGGGHGYTF
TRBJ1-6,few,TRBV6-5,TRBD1,TGTGCCAGCAGTTACGGGCCCGGGACAGGGGATTCACCCCTCCACTTT,CASSYGPGTGDSPLHF
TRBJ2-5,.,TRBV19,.,TGTGCCAGTAGTATCCGCAGGGAGTTAGTGGAGACCCAGTACTTC,CASSIRRELVETQYF
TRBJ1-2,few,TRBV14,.,TGTGCCAGCAGCCAAGCGGCCGGGTTTTACTATGGCTACACCTTC,CASSQAAGFYYGYTF
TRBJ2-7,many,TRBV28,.,TGTGCCAGCAGTTTTCCAGACGAGCAGTACTTC,CASSFPDEQYF
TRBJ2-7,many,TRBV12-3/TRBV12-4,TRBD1,TGTGCCAGCAGGGATTCCGGGACAGGGCCCTACGAGCAGTACTTC,CASRDSGTGPYEQYF
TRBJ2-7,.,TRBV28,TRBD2,TGTGCCAGCAGTTTAGCGGGAGGGTCTCTATTTGGGCAGTACTTC,CASSLAGGSLFGQYF
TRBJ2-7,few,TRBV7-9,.,TGTGCCAGCAGCGGAGGGTCGGGGGAGCAGTACTTC,CASSGGSGEQYF